This passage covers 15 T cell receptor beta chains from one sample sequenced in a study of CD8+ T cells in alopecia areata. RNA extraction was followed by reverse transcription into cDNA, which acted as the sequencing template. Libraries were prepared by immunoSEQ multiplex PCR; TCRdb keeps only in-frame clonotypes and omits some of them. The sample contains 200,000 to 250,000 clones, 50% to 60% of which appear only once. Material: CD4+ T cells sorted from blood, obtained at week 0. The receptors were gathered from a human donor with alopecia areata.

The chain links TRBV5-1 to TRBJ1-1; possible D gene TRBD1, 5 bases. V lost 9 bases and J lost 4, with 16 bases in between. The germline gives CDR1 SGHRS, CDR2 YFSETQ. The CDR3 loop spans 13 amino acids. CDR3 protein: CATTPRGGTEAFF. The CDR3 DNA is TGCGCCACCACTCCAAGGGGCGGCACTGAAGCTTTCTTT. Full variable domain (missing parts from reference TRBV5-1 and TRBJ1-1): KAGVTQTPRYLIKTRGQQVTLSCSPISGHRSVSWYQQTPGQGLQFLFEYFSETQRNKGNFPGRFSGRQFSNSRSEMNVSTLELGDSALYLCATTPRGGTEAFFGQGTRLTVV.

V is TRBV5-1 and J is TRBJ1-1; TRBD1 matches at 11 bases. This CDR3 region has 18 residues. Trimming cost V 4 bases and J 3 bases; bases outside gene matches: 14. Per the germline V gene, CDR1 is SGHRS and CDR2 is YFSETQ. CDR3 amino acids: CASSPRLGTGGQDTEAFF. CDR3 in DNA: TGCGCCAGCAGCCCCCGGCTGGGGACAGGGGGACAGGACACTGAAGCTTTCTTT.

The rearrangement links TRBV29-1 to TRBJ2-3; maybe TRBD2 (7 bases). In germline, CDR1 is SQVTM, CDR2 ANQGSEA. There are 14 residues in the CDR3. Trimming pared 7 bases from V and 0 bases from J, leaving 14 bases between. CDR3: CSAARGGSTDTQYF. Written as DNA, the CDR3 is TGCAGCGCCGCAAGGGGGGGGAGCACAGATACGCAGTATTTT.

The V call is TRBV25-1, the J call TRBJ2-3; D may match TRBD1 or TRBD2 (5 bases each). Trimming took 5 bases from V and 2 from J, leaving 8 bases between them. Looked up from germline, CDR1 is MGHDK and CDR2 is SYGVNS. The CDR3 contains 13 residues. The CDR3 nucleotides are TGTGCCAGCAGTACCGGGGCCACAGATACGCAGTATTTT. Translated: CASSTGATDTQYF.

J is TRBJ2-5 and V is TRBV11-2; 11 bases are shared with TRBD1. This CDR3 region has 16 residues. Germline CDR1 and CDR2: SGHAT and FQNNGV. V shed 1 base and J 5 bases; nucleotides not matched to a gene: 6. The CDR3 nucleotides read TGTGCCAGCAGCTTAGGAGGACAGGGGGCGATGGAGACCCAGTACTTC. Translation gives CASSLGGQGAMETQYF.

The genes are TRBV2 and TRBJ2-5; D is perhaps TRBD1 (5 bases). Germline CDR1 is SNHLY and CDR2 is FYNNEI. V was cut by 3 bases and J by 2 bases, with 10 bases left in between. This CDR3 has 14 residues. CDR3 amino acids: CASSDRVGQETQYF. CDR3 DNA sequence: TGTGCCAGCAGTGACAGGGTCGGACAAGAGACCCAGTACTTC.

The chain links TRBV5-1 to TRBJ2-6; no clear D. CDR3 length: 16 amino acids. The germline V and J ends were trimmed by 0 bases and 0 bases, with 7 bases remaining between them. CDR1 and CDR2 from the germline V gene are SGHRS and YFSETQ. The CDR3 protein is CASSLADGSGANVLTF. The CDR3 nucleotides read TGCGCCAGCAGCTTGGCGGACGGCTCTGGGGCCAACGTCCTGACTTTC.

This clone appeared many times. The V gene is TRBV5-1, the J gene TRBJ1-4; D not resolved. The V end was cut by 3 bases, the J end by 8 bases, with 17 bases between. CDR1 and CDR2 from the germline V gene are SGHRS and YFSETQ. The CDR3 spans 15 residues. CDR3 amino acids: CASSSWAPEGEKLFF. CDR3 nucleotide sequence: TGCGCCAGCAGCTCCTGGGCCCCTGAAGGAGAAAAACTGTTTTTT.

V gene TRBV7-2 combines with J gene TRBJ1-1; D possibly corresponds to TRBD1 (6 bases). The CDR3 extends over 14 amino acids. CDR1 SGHTA and CDR2 FQGNSA come from the germline V gene. The V end was cut by 4 bases, the J end by 1 base, with 10 bases between. Here the CDR3 DNA reads TGTGCCAGCAGCTCACAGGGAACGAACACTGAAGCTTTCTTT. This gives the protein CASSSQGTNTEAFF.

The chain combines TRBV27 with TRBJ2-2; TRBD2 aligns across 8 bases. The V gene end was trimmed by 7 bases and the J gene end by 6 bases; junction bases not matched to a gene: 13. This CDR3 region has 16 residues. Germline assignment: CDR1 MNHEY and CDR2 SMNVEV (reference sequence). The CDR3 coding sequence is TGTGCCAGCACCGGTCCCTTACGGGGGGGCGCCGGGGAGCTGTTTTTT. Translating it yields CASTGPLRGGAGELFF.

In this sample, this clone turned up many times. Germline is not matched at one junction end, which may reflect a read error. The J gene is TRBJ1-1, the V gene TRBV19; maybe TRBD1 (6 bases). The CDR3 has 16 amino acids. Per germline, CDR1 LNHDA and CDR2 SQIVND (reference sequence). Here the CDR3 reads CASRIGMGQLNTEAFF. CDR3 DNA: TGTGCCAGTAGAATAGGTATGGGACAATTGAACACTGAAGCTTTCTTT.

This sequence joins TRBV20-1 and TRBJ2-3, with D possibly matching TRBD2 (5 bases). Germline CDR1 and CDR2: DFQATT and SNEGSKA (reference sequence). V was cut by 0 bases and J by 10 bases, with 8 bases left in between. This CDR3 contains 11 residues. CDR3 coding DNA: TGCAGTGCTAGAGATCAGAGGGCGCAGTATTTT. Its translation: CSARDQRAQYF.

The rearrangement links TRBV5-4 to TRBJ2-5; TRBD2 aligns across 8 bases. V dropped 4 bases and J dropped 5; count of bases not matched to a gene: 13. Germline lookup yields CDR1 SGHNT and CDR2 YYREEE (reference sequence). The CDR3 has 16 residues. The CDR3 DNA is TGTGCCAGCAGCCAATCCGGGACTAGGGATAGGGAGACCCAGTACTTC. It specifies CASSQSGTRDRETQYF. Combining the CDR3 with reference TRBV5-4 and TRBJ2-5 gives the whole variable domain ETGVTQSPTHLIKTRGQQVTLRCSSQSGHNTVSWYQQALGQGPQFIFQYYREEENGRGNFPPRFSGLQFPNYSSELNVNALELDDSALYLCASSQSGTRDRETQYFGPGTRLLVL.

This clone came up a few times. The chain joins TRBV4-1 to TRBJ2-1; tentatively, D is TRBD2 (5 bases). Germline assignment: CDR1 MGHRA and CDR2 YSYEKL. The CDR3 contains 16 residues. Trimming left V 1 base short and J 12 bases short, with 22 bases between. CDR3 sequence (DNA): TGCGCCAGCAGCCAAGGGGGAGTGTTGGCAATTCGGGGGCAGTTCTTC. It encodes CASSQGGVLAIRGQFF.

Details on this clone: Additional DNA sequences in this sample encode the identical CDR3. J is TRBJ1-1 and V is TRBV6-6; D not certain. Germline V CDR1 and CDR2: MNHNY, SVGAGI (reference sequence). Trimming shortened V by 2 bases and J by 1 base, and 5 bases separated the two germline ends. The CDR3 loop spans 13 amino acids. For the CDR3, the DNA is TGTGCCAGCAGTTACGGGCAGAACACTGAAGCTTTCTTT. It specifies CASSYGQNTEAFF.